A selection of T cell receptor beta chains follows, all from one sample in a study of blood T cell repertoires in COVID-19. This table comes from immunoSEQ multiplex PCR, and its TCRdb copy is limited to in-frame clones, with some not included. The table shows fewer than 450,000 clones, with around 91% occurring only once. The sample comprised PBMCs or T cells enriched from blood (not recorded which). These TCRs come from a man between 18 and 29 years old who had recovered from COVID-19. Each CDR3 is given with its conserved first and last residue. A D gene is named only where the DNA matches it firmly. Size values are once, few and many counts, or a class for expanded clones, and some rows have none.

clone_size | j_call | v_call | d_call | cdr3_nt | cdr3_aa
- | TRBJ2-7 | TRBV3-1/TRBV3-2 | TRBD2 | TGTGCCAGCAGCCAAAATAGCGGGGCCTACTACGAGCAGTACTTC | CASSQNSGAYYEQYF
- | TRBJ1-6 | TRBV19 | - | TGTGCCAGTAGTATAGGACAGCAAACTAATTCACCCCTCCACTTT | CASSIGQQTNSPLHF
- | TRBJ2-6 | TRBV7-8 | TRBD2 | TGTGCCAGCAGCTCAAGACTAGCGGGGGGGATTGGGGCCAACGTCCTGACTTTC | CASSSRLAGGIGANVLTF
- | TRBJ2-2 | TRBV6-6 | - | TGTGCCAGCACCAACGGGCGGGGAAGAGGAACCGGGGAGCTGTTTTTT | CASTNGRGRGTGELFF
- | TRBJ1-3 | TRBV19 | - | TGTGCCAGTAGTCTGACAGGTGGTGGAAACACCATATATTTT | CASSLTGGGNTIYF
- | TRBJ1-1 | TRBV18 | TRBD1 | TGTGCCAGCTCGCAAACAGGGGCGAACACTGAAGCTTTCTTT | CASSQTGANTEAFF
- | TRBJ1-6 | TRBV7-3 | - | TGTGCCAGCAGCTCGGTTGGGCCACCCCTCCACTTT | CASSSVGPPLHF
once | TRBJ1-2 | TRBV27 | TRBD1 | TGTGCCAGCAGTTTATCGGGGACAGGTTATGGCTACACCTTC | CASSLSGTGYGYTF
- | TRBJ2-7 | TRBV5-4 | TRBD1 | TGTGCCAGCAGCGCCGGCCCTGGACAGGGCTCCTACGAGCAGTACTTC | CASSAGPGQGSYEQYF
- | TRBJ2-3 | TRBV5-4 | TRBD2 | TGTGCCAGCAGCCTGGCTAGCGGGACGTTAGCCACGCAGTATTTT | CASSLASGTLATQYF
- | TRBJ1-3 | TRBV28 | - | TGTGCCAGCAGTTTAGATTGGGCAGGCTCTGGAAACACCATATATTTT | CASSLDWAGSGNTIYF
- | TRBJ2-1 | TRBV2 | TRBD1 | TGTGCCAGCAGTGATCCTCCGGGACAGCCGAGTTACTACAATGAGCAGTTCTTC | CASSDPPGQPSYYNEQFF
- | TRBJ1-1 | TRBV25-1 | - | TGTGCCGGCAGTGAATTCGACACTGAAGCTTTCTTT | CAGSEFDTEAFF
- | TRBJ2-7 | TRBV19 | TRBD2 | TGTGCCAGCGCCACGGGGGGGGCCTACGAGCAGTACTTC | CASATGGAYEQYF
once | TRBJ2-7 | TRBV28 | - | TGTGCCAGCAGACCGAATGAGAGAGCCGACGAGCAGTACTTC | CASRPNERADEQYF
- | TRBJ2-2 | TRBV6-2/TRBV6-3 | TRBD1 | TGTGCCAGCAGCCATTGGGACAGACTGAACACCGGGGAGCTGTTTTTT | CASSHWDRLNTGELFF
- | TRBJ1-2 | TRBV12-3/TRBV12-4 | - | TGTGCCAGTGGCAGGGAAGAGGTATATGGCTACACCTTC | CASGREEVYGYTF
- | TRBJ2-2 | TRBV27 | TRBD1 | TGTGCCAGCAACTACGAGCAGGGGGCAACCGGGGAGCTGTTTTTT | CASNYEQGATGELFF
- | TRBJ1-1 | TRBV6-5 | TRBD1 | TGTGCCAGCCACCGGGACAGGGGCACTGAAGCTTTCTTT | CASHRDRGTEAFF
- | TRBJ1-5 | TRBV12-5 | - | TGTGCTAGTGGTCGGGGGATTAGCAATCAGCCCCAGCATTTT | CASGRGISNQPQHF
- | TRBJ2-5 | TRBV7-2 | - | TGTGCCAGCAGCTCCGGAGCCGGCGTGTGGGCGGAGGAAGAGACCCAGTACTTC | CASSSGAGVWAEEETQYF
few | TRBJ2-1 | TRBV28 | TRBD1 | TGTGCCAGCAGTTTCGGCAGGGGGTATTACAATGAGCAGTTCTTC | CASSFGRGYYNEQFF
- | TRBJ1-1 | TRBV10-1 | - | TGCGCCAGCAGTGCTGGCAGGGCAACTGAAGCTTTCTTT | CASSAGRATEAFF
- | TRBJ1-5 | TRBV10-3 | - | TGTGCCATCAGTGGACAGATAGGAGTAAGCAATCAGCCCCAGCATTTT | CAISGQIGVSNQPQHF
- | TRBJ2-2 | TRBV28 | - | TGTGCCACCTTCCCCGCGGGGACCGGGGAGCTGTTTTTT | CATFPAGTGELFF
- | TRBJ2-7 | TRBV28 | TRBD1 | TGTGCCAGTACAGTACAGGACAGGGGGCTCGAGCAGTACTTC | CASTVQDRGLEQYF
- | TRBJ2-1 | TRBV7-2 | TRBD2 | TGTGCCAGCAGCTTAGGCCCCAGCGGGAGCTACAATGAGCAGTTCTTC | CASSLGPSGSYNEQFF
few | TRBJ1-6 | TRBV5-1 | - | TGCGCCAGCAGCTTGGGACAGGTATCATTTTCACCCCTCCACTTT | CASSLGQVSFSPLHF
- | TRBJ1-5 | TRBV19 | TRBD1 | TGTGCCAGTAACCCGGGACAGCCGGGTAATCAGCCCCAGCATTTT | CASNPGQPGNQPQHF
- | TRBJ2-2 | TRBV9 | - | TGTGCCAGCAGCTTAACTAGTTTCAACACCGGGGAGCTGTTTTTT | CASSLTSFNTGELFF
once | TRBJ2-1 | TRBV9 | TRBD2 | TGTGCCAGCAGCCCCCGCGGGGGGGCCTACAATGAGCAGTTCTTC | CASSPRGGAYNEQFF
- | TRBJ1-5 | TRBV9 | - | TGTGCCAGCAGCGTAGATGGAGAAGTTGTGCCCCAGCATTTT | CASSVDGEVVPQHF
- | TRBJ2-7 | TRBV28 | - | TGTGCCAGCAGTTCGACGACGGCGGGTTCCTACGAGCAGTACTTC | CASSSTTAGSYEQYF
- | TRBJ2-1 | TRBV5-6 | - | TGTGCCAGCGGATTGATAGCGGCAGACAATGAGCAGTTCTTC | CASGLIAADNEQFF
- | TRBJ2-3 | TRBV28 | - | TGTGCCAGCAGTTCCGCCTCCGGAGATACGCAGTATTTT | CASSSASGDTQYF
- | TRBJ1-2 | TRBV5-6 | TRBD1 | TGTGCCAGCAGCCTGGGACAGGGAAGGGGTGGCTACACCTTC | CASSLGQGRGGYTF
- | TRBJ1-2 | TRBV7-2 | TRBD1 | TGTGCCAGCAGCTCCAGACAGGGCGGATATGGCTACACCTTC | CASSSRQGGYGYTF
once | TRBJ2-1 | TRBV24-1 | TRBD2 | TGTGCCACCAGTGAAGCGGGAGGGCCAAATGAGCAGTTCTTC | CATSEAGGPNEQFF
- | TRBJ1-5 | TRBV6-5 | TRBD1 | TGTGCCAGCTCGGGACAGGTCCTCAATCAGCCCCAGCATTTT | CASSGQVLNQPQHF
- | TRBJ1-3 | TRBV5-1 | - | TGCGCCAGCAGTCGAGAATCTTTGGGCCCTGGAAACACCATATATTTT | CASSRESLGPGNTIYF
- | TRBJ2-1 | TRBV6-5 | TRBD2 | TGTGCCAGCAGCCTAACCGGGACTAGCTTTAATGAGCAGTTCTTC | CASSLTGTSFNEQFF
- | TRBJ1-5 | TRBV27 | - | TGTGCCAGCAGTTCACCGGGGTTTGGGCAGCCCCAGCATTTT | CASSSPGFGQPQHF